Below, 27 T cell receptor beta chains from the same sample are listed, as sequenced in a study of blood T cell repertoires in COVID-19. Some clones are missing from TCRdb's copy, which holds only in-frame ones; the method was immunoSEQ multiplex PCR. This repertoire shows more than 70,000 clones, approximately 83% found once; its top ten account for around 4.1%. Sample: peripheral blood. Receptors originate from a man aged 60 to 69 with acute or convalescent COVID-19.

CDR3: CASKDTNSYNEQFF. The CDR3 nucleotides are TGTGCCAGCAAAGACACGAACTCCTACAATGAGCAGTTCTTC. The V and J genes are TRBV18 and TRBJ2-1, with no clear D. Germline CDR1 and CDR2: KGHSH and LQKENI. There are 14 residues in the CDR3. V lost 8 bases and J 0 bases, leaving 11 bases between the germline ends. The full variable domain, with the rest looked up from reference TRBV18 and TRBJ2-1, is NAGVMQNPRHLVRRRGQEARLRCSPMKGHSHVYWYRQLPEEGLKFMVYLQKENIIDESGMPKERFSAEFPKEGPSILRIQQVVRGDSAAYFCASKDTNSYNEQFFGPGTRLTVL.

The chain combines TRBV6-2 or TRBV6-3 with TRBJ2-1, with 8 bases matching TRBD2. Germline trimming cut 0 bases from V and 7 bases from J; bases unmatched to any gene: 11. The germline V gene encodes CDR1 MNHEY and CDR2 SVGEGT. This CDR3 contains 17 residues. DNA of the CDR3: TGTGCCAGCAGTTACTCGAGGACGGGGGGGGATTTGAATGAGCAGTTCTTC. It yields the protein CASSYSRTGGDLNEQFF.

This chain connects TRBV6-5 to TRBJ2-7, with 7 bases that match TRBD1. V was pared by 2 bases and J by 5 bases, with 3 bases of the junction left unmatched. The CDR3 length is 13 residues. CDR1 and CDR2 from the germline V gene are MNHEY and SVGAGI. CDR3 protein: CASSYNRGDEQYF. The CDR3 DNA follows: TGTGCCAGCAGTTACAACAGGGGTGACGAGCAGTACTTC.

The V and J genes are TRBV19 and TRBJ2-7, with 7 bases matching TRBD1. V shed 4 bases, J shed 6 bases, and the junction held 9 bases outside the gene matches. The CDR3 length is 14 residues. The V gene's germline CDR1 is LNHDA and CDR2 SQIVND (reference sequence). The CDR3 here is CASSTGTEGSEQYF. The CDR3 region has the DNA TGTGCCAGTAGTACCGGGACAGAGGGCTCCGAGCAGTACTTC.

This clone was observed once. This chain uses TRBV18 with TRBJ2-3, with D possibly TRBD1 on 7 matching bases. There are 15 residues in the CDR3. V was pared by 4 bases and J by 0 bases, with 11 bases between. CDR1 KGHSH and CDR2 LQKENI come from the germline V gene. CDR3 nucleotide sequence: TGTGCCAGCTCACGGCGGGACAGTAGCACAGATACGCAGTATTTT. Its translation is CASSRRDSSTDTQYF.

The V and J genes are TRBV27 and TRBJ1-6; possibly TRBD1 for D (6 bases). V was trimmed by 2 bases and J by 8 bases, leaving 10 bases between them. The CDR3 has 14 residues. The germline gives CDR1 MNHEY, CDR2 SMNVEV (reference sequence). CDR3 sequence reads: CASSLQGKHSPLHF. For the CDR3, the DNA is TGTGCCAGCAGTTTACAGGGGAAGCATTCACCCCTCCACTTT.

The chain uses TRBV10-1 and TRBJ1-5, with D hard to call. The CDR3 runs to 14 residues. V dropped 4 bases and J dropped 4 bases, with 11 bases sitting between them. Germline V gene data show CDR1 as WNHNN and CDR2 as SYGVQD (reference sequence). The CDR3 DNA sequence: TGCGCCAGCAGTGGCGGGTTGGGTAATCAGCCCCAGCATTTT. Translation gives CASSGGLGNQPQHF.

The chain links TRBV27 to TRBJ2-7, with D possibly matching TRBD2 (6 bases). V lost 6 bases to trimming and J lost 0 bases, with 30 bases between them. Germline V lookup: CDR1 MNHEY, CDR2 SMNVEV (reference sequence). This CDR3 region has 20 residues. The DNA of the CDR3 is TGTGCCAGCAGACTCCCTCTGGATCCATCGGGGCGGGACCCCTCCTACGAGCAGTACTTC. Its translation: CASRLPLDPSGRDPSYEQYF.

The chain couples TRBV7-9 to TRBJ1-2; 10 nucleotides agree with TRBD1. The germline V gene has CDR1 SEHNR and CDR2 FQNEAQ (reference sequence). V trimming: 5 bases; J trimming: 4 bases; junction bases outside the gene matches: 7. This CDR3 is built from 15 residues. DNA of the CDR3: TGTGCCAGCAGCGGCCGGGACAGGGGCGCCTATGGCTACACCTTC. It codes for CASSGRDRGAYGYTF. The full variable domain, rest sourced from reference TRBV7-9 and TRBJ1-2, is DTGVSQNPRHKITKRGQNVTFRCDPISEHNRLYWYRQTLGQGPEFLTYFQNEAQLEKSRLLSDRFSAERPKGSFSTLEIQRTEQGDSAMYLCASSGRDRGAYGYTFGSGTRLTVV.

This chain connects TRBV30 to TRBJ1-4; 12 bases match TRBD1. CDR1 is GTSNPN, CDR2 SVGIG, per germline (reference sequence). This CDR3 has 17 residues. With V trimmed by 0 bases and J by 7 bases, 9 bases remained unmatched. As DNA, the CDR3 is TGTGCCTGGAGTGTGGGGACAGGGGGCCGGAGGGGTGAAAAACTGTTTTTT. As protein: CAWSVGTGGRRGEKLFF.

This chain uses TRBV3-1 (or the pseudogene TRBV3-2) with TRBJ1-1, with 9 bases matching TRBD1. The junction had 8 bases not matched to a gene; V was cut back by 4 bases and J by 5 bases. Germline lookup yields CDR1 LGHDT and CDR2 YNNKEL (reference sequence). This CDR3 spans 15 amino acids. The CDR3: CASSRATTGGTEAFF. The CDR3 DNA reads TGTGCCAGCAGCCGGGCAACGACAGGGGGGACTGAAGCTTTCTTT.

The CDR3 reads CASSRSGSTDTQYF. The CDR3 bases are TGTGCCAGCAGCCGCTCCGGGAGCACAGATACGCAGTATTTT. The chain combines TRBV7-3 with TRBJ2-3; D not certain. Germline V gives CDR1 SGHTA, CDR2 FQGTGA. V lost 5 bases to trimming and J lost 0 bases, with 9 bases between them. The CDR3 sequence is 14 residues long.

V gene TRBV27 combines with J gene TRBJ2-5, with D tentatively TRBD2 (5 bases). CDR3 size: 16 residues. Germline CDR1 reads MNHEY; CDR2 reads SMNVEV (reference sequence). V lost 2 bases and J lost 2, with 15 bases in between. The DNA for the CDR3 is TGTGCCAGCAGTTTAGGCCGGAGGTTGGGTCAAGAGACCCAGTACTTC. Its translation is CASSLGRRLGQETQYF.

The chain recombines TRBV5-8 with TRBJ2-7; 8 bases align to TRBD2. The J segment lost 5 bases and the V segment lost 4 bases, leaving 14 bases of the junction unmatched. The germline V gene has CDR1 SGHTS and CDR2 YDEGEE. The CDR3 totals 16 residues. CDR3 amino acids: CASSPPGGRQADEQYF. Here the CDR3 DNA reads TGTGCCAGCAGCCCACCGGGAGGGCGGCAGGCCGACGAGCAGTACTTC. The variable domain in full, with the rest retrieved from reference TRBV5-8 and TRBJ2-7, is EAGVTQSPTHLIKTRGQQATLRCSPISGHTSVYWYQQALGLGLQFLLWYDEGEERNRGNFPPRFSGRQFPNYSSELNVNALELEDSALYLCASSPPGGRQADEQYFGPGTRLTVT.

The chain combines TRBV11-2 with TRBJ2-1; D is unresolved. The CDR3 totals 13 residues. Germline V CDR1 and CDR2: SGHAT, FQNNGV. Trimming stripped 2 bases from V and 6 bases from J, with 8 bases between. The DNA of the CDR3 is TGTGCCAGCAGCTTAAACTCCCTCAATGAGCAGTTCTTC. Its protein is CASSLNSLNEQFF. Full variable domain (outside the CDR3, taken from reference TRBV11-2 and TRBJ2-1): EAGVAQSPRYKIIEKRQSVAFWCNPISGHATLYWYQQILGQGPKLLIQFQNNGVVDDSQLPKDRFSAERLKGVDSTLKIQPAKLEDSAVYLCASSLNSLNEQFFGPGTRLTVL.

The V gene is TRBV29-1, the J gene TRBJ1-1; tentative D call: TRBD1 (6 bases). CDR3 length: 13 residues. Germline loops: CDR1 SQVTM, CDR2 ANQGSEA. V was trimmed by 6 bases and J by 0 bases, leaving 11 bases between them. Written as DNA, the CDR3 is TGCAGCGTGGTGGACAGCATGAACACTGAAGCTTTCTTT. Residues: CSVVDSMNTEAFF.

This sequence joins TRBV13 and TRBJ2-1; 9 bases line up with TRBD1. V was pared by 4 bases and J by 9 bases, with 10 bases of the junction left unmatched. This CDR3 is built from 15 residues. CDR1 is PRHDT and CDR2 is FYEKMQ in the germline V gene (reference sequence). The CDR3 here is CASSSTGGLSSEQFF. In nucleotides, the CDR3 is TGTGCCAGCAGCTCTACAGGGGGCTTGAGTAGTGAGCAGTTCTTC.

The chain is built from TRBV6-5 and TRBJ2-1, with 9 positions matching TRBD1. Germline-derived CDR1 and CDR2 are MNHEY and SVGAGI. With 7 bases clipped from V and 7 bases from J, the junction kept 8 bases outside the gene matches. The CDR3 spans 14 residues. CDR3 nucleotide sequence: TGTGCCAGCAACCCAACCGGGACAGGGAATGAGCAGTTCTTC. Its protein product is CASNPTGTGNEQFF.

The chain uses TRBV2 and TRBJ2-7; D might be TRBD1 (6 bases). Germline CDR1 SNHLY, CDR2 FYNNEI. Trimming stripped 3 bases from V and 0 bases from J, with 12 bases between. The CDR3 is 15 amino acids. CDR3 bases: TGTGCCAGCAGTGACCTCAGGGGCTCCTCCTACGAGCAGTACTTC. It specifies CASSDLRGSSYEQYF.

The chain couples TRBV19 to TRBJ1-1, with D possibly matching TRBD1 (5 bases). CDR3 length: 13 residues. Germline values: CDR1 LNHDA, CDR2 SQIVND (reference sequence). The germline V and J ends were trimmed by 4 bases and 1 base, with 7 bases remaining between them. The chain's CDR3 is CASSTRGNTEAFF. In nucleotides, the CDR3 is TGTGCCAGTAGTACAAGGGGGAACACTGAAGCTTTCTTT.

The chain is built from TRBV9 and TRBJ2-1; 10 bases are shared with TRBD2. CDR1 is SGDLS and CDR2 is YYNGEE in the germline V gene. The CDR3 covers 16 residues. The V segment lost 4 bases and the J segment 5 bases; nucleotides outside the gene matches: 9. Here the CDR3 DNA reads TGTGCCAGCAGCACCCCGCTAGCGGGGGTCGACAATGAGCAGTTCTTC. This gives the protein CASSTPLAGVDNEQFF.

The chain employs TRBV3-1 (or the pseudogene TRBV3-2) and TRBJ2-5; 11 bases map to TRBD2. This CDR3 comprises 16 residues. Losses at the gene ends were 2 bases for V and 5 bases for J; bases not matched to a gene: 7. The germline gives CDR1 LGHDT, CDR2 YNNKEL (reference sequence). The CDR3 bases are TGTGCCAGCAGCCAAACTAGCGGGGGCCCTGGGGAGACCCAGTACTTC. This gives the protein CASSQTSGGPGETQYF.

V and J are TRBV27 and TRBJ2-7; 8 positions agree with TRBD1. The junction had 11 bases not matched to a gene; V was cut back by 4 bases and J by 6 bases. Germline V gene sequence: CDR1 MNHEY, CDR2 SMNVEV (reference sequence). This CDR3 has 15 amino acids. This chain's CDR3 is CASSSKPGTGGEQYF. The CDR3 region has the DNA TGTGCCAGCAGTTCAAAACCAGGGACAGGCGGCGAGCAGTACTTC.

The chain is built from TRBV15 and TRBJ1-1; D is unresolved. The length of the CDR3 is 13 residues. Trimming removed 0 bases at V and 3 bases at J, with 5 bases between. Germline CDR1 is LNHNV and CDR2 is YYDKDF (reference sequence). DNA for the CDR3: TGTGCCACCAGCAGAGACGTTCACACTGAAGCTTTCTTT. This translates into CATSRDVHTEAFF.

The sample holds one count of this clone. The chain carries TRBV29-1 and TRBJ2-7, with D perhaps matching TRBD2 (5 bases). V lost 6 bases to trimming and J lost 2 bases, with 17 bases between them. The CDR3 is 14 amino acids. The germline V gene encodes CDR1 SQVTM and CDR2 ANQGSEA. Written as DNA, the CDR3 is TGCAGCGTGGACTCGGGCCTCAATACCTACGAGCAGTACTTC. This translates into CSVDSGLNTYEQYF.

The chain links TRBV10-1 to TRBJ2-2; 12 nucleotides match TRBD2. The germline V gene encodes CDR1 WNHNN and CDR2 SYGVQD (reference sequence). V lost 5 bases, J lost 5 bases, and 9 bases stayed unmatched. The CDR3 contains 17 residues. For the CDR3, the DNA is TGCGCCAGCAGTCCTGCTTCCGGGACTAGCGGGACCGGGGAGCTGTTTTTT. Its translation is CASSPASGTSGTGELFF.

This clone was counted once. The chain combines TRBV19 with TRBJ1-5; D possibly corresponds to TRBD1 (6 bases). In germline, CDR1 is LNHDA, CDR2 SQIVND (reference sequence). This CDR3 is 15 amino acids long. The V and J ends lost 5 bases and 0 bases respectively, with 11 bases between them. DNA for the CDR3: TGTGCCAGTAGTTCCGGGACAATTAGCAATCAGCCCCAGCATTTT. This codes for CASSSGTISNQPQHF.